This is a list of T cell receptor beta chains from one sample in a study of T cell clonotyping in hematopoietic cell transplantation. Profiling relied on immunoSEQ multiplex PCR, and the TCRdb table lists in-frame clones only, not all of them. Of about 28,000 clones detected, about four fifths appear once; the ten largest clones hold roughly 1.8%. This sample comprised peripheral blood mononuclear cells, obtained before stem cell transplant. These receptors all stem from a man aged 40-49 years with acute myeloid leukemia. Some clones in this sample may be carry-over from other donors' samples. Both conserved end residues are part of each CDR3. Each record gives: clone size, V gene, CDR3 length, J gene, D gene, CDR3 DNA, CDR3 protein. The D gene is left open where the match is weak. Clone size appears in some rows only: once, few, many, or a class for an expanded clone.

clone_size: .; v_call: TRBV27; cdr3_length: 15; j_call: TRBJ1-2; d_call: .; cdr3_nt: TGTGCCAGCAGTTTATATGGGGCAGGGAACTATGGCTACACCTTC; cdr3_aa: CASSLYGAGNYGYTF
clone_size: .; v_call: TRBV6-1; cdr3_length: 18; j_call: TRBJ2-6; d_call: .; cdr3_nt: TGTGCCAGCAGTGAAAGTGGGCTCAGTACCTCTGGGGCCAACGTCCTGACTTTC; cdr3_aa: CASSESGLSTSGANVLTF
clone_size: .; v_call: TRBV19; cdr3_length: 13; j_call: TRBJ1-1; d_call: .; cdr3_nt: TGTGCCAGTAGTATACGAGGGAGGACTGAAGCTTTCTTT; cdr3_aa: CASSIRGRTEAFF
clone_size: .; v_call: TRBV11-3; cdr3_length: 17; j_call: TRBJ1-2; d_call: TRBD1; cdr3_nt: TGTGCCAGCAGTCGAATTGCTCTAGGACAGGGGAACTATGGCTACACCTTC; cdr3_aa: CASSRIALGQGNYGYTF
clone_size: .; v_call: TRBV11-2; cdr3_length: 15; j_call: TRBJ1-2; d_call: .; cdr3_nt: TGTGCCAGCAGCTTAGATTTGCAGTCGACCTATGGCTACACCTTC; cdr3_aa: CASSLDLQSTYGYTF
clone_size: .; v_call: TRBV13; cdr3_length: 16; j_call: TRBJ2-3; d_call: TRBD2; cdr3_nt: TGTGCCAGCAGCTCGGGACTAGCGGGAGTTGAAGATACGCAGTATTTT; cdr3_aa: CASSSGLAGVEDTQYF
clone_size: .; v_call: TRBV25-1; cdr3_length: 13; j_call: TRBJ2-2; d_call: .; cdr3_nt: TGTGCCAGCAATAGGGCGGGCACCGGGGAGCTGTTTTTT; cdr3_aa: CASNRAGTGELFF
clone_size: .; v_call: TRBV27; cdr3_length: 13; j_call: TRBJ1-3; d_call: .; cdr3_nt: TGTGCCAGCAGTTTGTCTATGGGAAACACCATATATTTT; cdr3_aa: CASSLSMGNTIYF
clone_size: .; v_call: TRBV30; cdr3_length: 13; j_call: TRBJ1-1; d_call: TRBD1; cdr3_nt: TGTGCCTGGAGTAAGGCAGGGGGCACTGAAGCTTTCTTT; cdr3_aa: CAWSKAGGTEAFF
clone_size: .; v_call: TRBV5-1; cdr3_length: 15; j_call: TRBJ2-7; d_call: .; cdr3_nt: TGCGCCAGCAGCGCCAGTGGGGCAGGGCAGAACGAGCAGTACTTC; cdr3_aa: CASSASGAGQNEQYF
clone_size: .; v_call: TRBV7-8; cdr3_length: 15; j_call: TRBJ1-2; d_call: .; cdr3_nt: TGTGCCAGCAGCTTCCAGGACATCCCTGTTTATGGCTACACCTTC; cdr3_aa: CASSFQDIPVYGYTF
clone_size: once; v_call: TRBV19; cdr3_length: 15; j_call: TRBJ1-1; d_call: .; cdr3_nt: TGTGCCAGTAGTATCGGGTGGGGCGGGGACACTGAAGCTTTCTTT; cdr3_aa: CASSIGWGGDTEAFF
clone_size: .; v_call: TRBV10-3; cdr3_length: 14; j_call: TRBJ2-7; d_call: TRBD1; cdr3_nt: TGTGCCATCAGTACTGACAGGGTCCCCTACGAGCAGTACTTC; cdr3_aa: CAISTDRVPYEQYF
clone_size: .; v_call: TRBV10-1; cdr3_length: 16; j_call: TRBJ2-2; d_call: TRBD2; cdr3_nt: TGCGCCAGCAGTGTGCGGGAGAACGTGGAGACCGGGGAGCTGTTTTTT; cdr3_aa: CASSVRENVETGELFF
clone_size: .; v_call: TRBV13; cdr3_length: 15; j_call: TRBJ2-7; d_call: TRBD2; cdr3_nt: TGTGCCAGCAGCCAAGGTACAGCGGGAGCCTACGAGCAGTACTTC; cdr3_aa: CASSQGTAGAYEQYF
clone_size: few; v_call: TRBV5-4; cdr3_length: 16; j_call: TRBJ2-3; d_call: TRBD2; cdr3_nt: TGTGCCAGCAGCTTGAAGCGGGGCCGTAGCACAGATACGCAGTATTTT; cdr3_aa: CASSLKRGRSTDTQYF
clone_size: .; v_call: TRBV25-1; cdr3_length: 15; j_call: TRBJ1-1; d_call: .; cdr3_nt: TGTGCCAGCAGTGAATTAGGCAGGGTCGGCACTGAAGCTTTCTTT; cdr3_aa: CASSELGRVGTEAFF
clone_size: .; v_call: TRBV19; cdr3_length: 14; j_call: TRBJ2-7; d_call: .; cdr3_nt: TGTGCCAGTACCCCAGGAGCAGGACCCTACGAGCAGTACTTC; cdr3_aa: CASTPGAGPYEQYF
clone_size: few; v_call: TRBV19; cdr3_length: 18; j_call: TRBJ2-1; d_call: .; cdr3_nt: TGTGCCAGTAGTATAGACCTCAGACTAGTAGTGGCCCACAATGAGCAGTTCTTC; cdr3_aa: CASSIDLRLVVAHNEQFF
clone_size: .; v_call: TRBV7-2; cdr3_length: 14; j_call: TRBJ2-1; d_call: .; cdr3_nt: TGTGCCAGCAGCTTAGGAGGCTCCTACAATGAGCAGTTCTTC; cdr3_aa: CASSLGGSYNEQFF
clone_size: .; v_call: TRBV7-2; cdr3_length: 18; j_call: TRBJ2-1; d_call: .; cdr3_nt: TGTGCCAGCAGCTTAGGCAGGGTATGGGGGAGCTCCTACAATGAGCAGTTCTTC; cdr3_aa: CASSLGRVWGSSYNEQFF
clone_size: .; v_call: TRBV2; cdr3_length: 11; j_call: TRBJ1-2; d_call: .; cdr3_nt: TGTGCCAGCAGTGTCTCAGTGCTGGACACCTTC; cdr3_aa: CASSVSVLDTF
clone_size: .; v_call: TRBV7-9; cdr3_length: 17; j_call: TRBJ2-1; d_call: .; cdr3_nt: TGTGCCAGCAGCATTCCCGGAAGTATCAGCTCCTACAATGAGCAGTTCTTC; cdr3_aa: CASSIPGSISSYNEQFF